The rows below give T cell receptor beta chains drawn from one sample of a study of blood T cell repertoires in COVID-19. Assay: immunoSEQ multiplex PCR; the TCRdb copy retains only in-frame clones and omits some. The table lists over 85,000 clones, around 87% of them singletons, with more than 4% in the top ten. The sample was peripheral blood. Receptors originate from a man between 35 and 55 years old with acute or convalescent COVID-19. Both conserved end residues are part of each CDR3. The D gene is left open where the match is weak. Not all rows give a size; the values are once, few, many and, for expanded clones, a class.

j_call clone_size v_call d_call cdr3_nt cdr3_aa
TRBJ1-3 - TRBV3-1/TRBV3-2 TRBD1 TGTGCCAGCAGCCGAACAGGACAGGGGATCGCCAACACCATATATTTT CASSRTGQGIANTIYF
TRBJ2-1 - TRBV9 - TGTGCCAGCAGCGTAAAGTACAGGGAATTTAGCAATGAGCAGTTCTTC CASSVKYREFSNEQFF
TRBJ1-1 - TRBV14 - TGTGCCAGCAGCCAAACCAGGCCTGGTACTGAAGCTTTCTTT CASSQTRPGTEAFF
TRBJ2-7 once TRBV14 TRBD1 TGTGCCAGCAGCCAGGACAGGGCTCGGGAGCAGTACTTC CASSQDRAREQYF
TRBJ1-2 - TRBV18 - TGTGCCAGCTCACCAGCAGGGGCTGAGGGCTACACCTTC CASSPAGAEGYTF
TRBJ1-4 - TRBV4-3 - TGCGCCAGCAGCCAAGATCGCGGAGCTAATGAAAAACTGTTTTTT CASSQDRGANEKLFF
TRBJ1-3 - TRBV19 - TGTGCCAGTAGTACAGGTTACGGAAACACCATATATTTT CASSTGYGNTIYF
TRBJ1-1 - TRBV30 TRBD1 TGTGCCTGGTCTTGGGGACAGGGGAACACTGAAGCTTTCTTT CAWSWGQGNTEAFF
TRBJ1-2 - TRBV10-3 TRBD1 TGTGCCATCAGTCCTTCTACGGGACAGACGAACTATGGCTACACCTTC CAISPSTGQTNYGYTF
TRBJ1-1 - TRBV3-1/TRBV3-2 - TGTGCCAGCAGCCAAGGATCGGTGAACACTGAAGCTTTCTTT CASSQGSVNTEAFF
TRBJ2-7 - TRBV19 TRBD2 TGTGCCAGTAGTCCAACTAGCGAGTTCTACGAGCAGTACTTC CASSPTSEFYEQYF
TRBJ1-1 - TRBV11-2 TRBD1 TGTGCCAGCAGCTTACAGGGGGCAAGGGGGAACACTGAAGCTTTCTTT CASSLQGARGNTEAFF
TRBJ1-1 - TRBV5-4 - TGTGCCAGCAGTTCGGACAGCGAAGCTTTCTTT CASSSDSEAFF
TRBJ1-6 - TRBV5-6 - TGTGCCAGCAGCCCTGACTCAGGGTACGCTAATTCACCCCTCCACTTT CASSPDSGYANSPLHF
TRBJ1-2 - TRBV7-9 TRBD1 TGTGCCAGCACCTCCGGGACAGGCTATGGCTACACCTTC CASTSGTGYGYTF
TRBJ1-6 - TRBV30 - TGTGCCTGGAGTGTACTTTTAAATTCACCCCTCCACTTT CAWSVLLNSPLHF
TRBJ2-5 - TRBV11-3 TRBD2 TGTGCCAGCAGCTTAGATTCGGTGCGGAGCGGGGGATTTGGGGCCCAGTACTTC CASSLDSVRSGGFGAQYF
TRBJ1-4 - TRBV30 TRBD1 TGTGCCTACGACCCTGGGACAGGGGAGGGGATTAATGAAAAACTGTTTTTT CAYDPGTGEGINEKLFF
TRBJ2-1 - TRBV11-3 - TGTGCCAGCAGTAGCAGGACTTCTGAGCAGTTCTTC CASSSRTSEQFF
TRBJ1-1 - TRBV19 - TGTGCCAGTAGTCTTGGCAGTTTGAACACTGAAGCTTTCTTT CASSLGSLNTEAFF
TRBJ1-1 - TRBV11-2 TRBD1 TGTGCCAGCAGCGCAACTTGGGGACAGGGGTCTATCGGGAACACTGAAGCTTTCTTT CASSATWGQGSIGNTEAFF
TRBJ2-2 - TRBV9 - TGTGCCAGCAGCTTCCGGGACACCCTCACCGGGGAGCTGTTTTTT CASSFRDTLTGELFF
TRBJ1-1 - TRBV30 - TGTGCCGAGGGGGGACTAGGCACTGAAGCTTTCTTT CAEGGLGTEAFF
TRBJ1-3 - TRBV7-2 TRBD1 TGTGCCAGCAGCCCAGGGACAGGGTGGGGAAACACCATATATTTT CASSPGTGWGNTIYF
TRBJ1-2 - TRBV5-1 - TGCGCCAGCAGCTTGGACGGTCAGGGGCTCTATGGCTACACCTTC CASSLDGQGLYGYTF
TRBJ1-2 - TRBV7-8 - TGTGCCAGCAGCTCCTCCTCCGGGGGGGGGTTTGGCTACACCTTC CASSSSSGGGFGYTF
TRBJ1-1 - TRBV14 - TGTGCCAGCAGCCAAGGGGTGGGGCACACTGAAGCTTTCTTT CASSQGVGHTEAFF
TRBJ2-7 - TRBV7-8 - TGTGCCAGCAGCTCCACTGGCTACAGGGCTTCCTACGAGCAGTACTTC CASSSTGYRASYEQYF
TRBJ2-3 - TRBV14 TRBD2 TGTGCCAGCAGCCAAGATCTAGCGGGGGAAACAGATACGCAGTATTTT CASSQDLAGETDTQYF
TRBJ2-7 - TRBV12-3/TRBV12-4 - TGTGCCACAACAGGAAGTCCCCCCTACGAGCAGTACTTC CATTGSPPYEQYF
TRBJ1-1 - TRBV30 - TGTGCCTGGAGGGGCACAGGGGAAGCTTTCTTT CAWRGTGEAFF
TRBJ2-1 once TRBV12-5 TRBD1 TGTGCTAGTGGTTGGGGGGACAGGGGAGGGGATGAGCAGTTCTTC CASGWGDRGGDEQFF
TRBJ2-3 - TRBV5-4 TRBD2 TGTGCCAGCAGCACTCTAGCGGGAGCTAGCACAGATACGCAGTATTTT CASSTLAGASTDTQYF
TRBJ1-6 - TRBV30 - TGTGCCTGGGCAACAAATGCACAGGATTCACCCCTCCACTTT CAWATNAQDSPLHF
TRBJ2-1 - TRBV5-1 TRBD2 TGCGCCAGCAGCTTGGGAGCGGGGAGCTCCTACAATGAGCAGTTCTTC CASSLGAGSSYNEQFF
TRBJ1-3 - TRBV5-1 - TGCGCCAGCAGCTTGGGTGGACAGACATCTGGAAACACCATATATTTT CASSLGGQTSGNTIYF
TRBJ1-5 - TRBV4-1 - TGCGCCAGCAGCCACCTAGGACAGAGGGCCCAGCATTTT CASSHLGQRAQHF
TRBJ1-3 - TRBV3-1/TRBV3-2 - TGTGCCAGCAGCCAAGATACCTTTGGGACATCATATTTT CASSQDTFGTSYF
TRBJ1-6 - TRBV19 - TGTGCCAGTAGTTGGCGGGGACCACCCTATAATTCACCCCTCCACTTT CASSWRGPPYNSPLHF
TRBJ2-5 - TRBV29-1 - TGCAGCGTTGATTCGGGTCGGGAGACCCAGTACTTC CSVDSGRETQYF
TRBJ2-5 - TRBV29-1 - TGCAGCGCCTGTTGGGGTAGAGGGGGAGAGACCCAGTACTTC CSACWGRGGETQYF
TRBJ1-1 - TRBV5-5 TRBD1 TGTGCCAGCAGCCGACAGGGTCGAACTGAAGCTTTCTTT CASSRQGRTEAFF
TRBJ1-1 - TRBV6-5 - TGTGCCAGCACCCCAGGGAGGGTTACTGAAGCTTTCTTT CASTPGRVTEAFF
TRBJ2-3 - TRBV29-1 - TGCAGCGTTGAGTCAGGCAACACAGATACGCAGTATTTT CSVESGNTDTQYF
TRBJ2-5 - TRBV10-2 - TGCGCCAGCAGTGAGCCCAGGGGAGCCCAAGAGACCCAGTACTTC CASSEPRGAQETQYF
TRBJ2-6 - TRBV5-1 - TGCGCCAGCAGCTCCCGCTCTGGGGCCAACGTCCTGACTTTC CASSSRSGANVLTF
TRBJ2-1 - TRBV4-2 TRBD2 TGTGCCAGCAGCCGCGGGAGCGGAAATGAGCAGTTCTTC CASSRGSGNEQFF